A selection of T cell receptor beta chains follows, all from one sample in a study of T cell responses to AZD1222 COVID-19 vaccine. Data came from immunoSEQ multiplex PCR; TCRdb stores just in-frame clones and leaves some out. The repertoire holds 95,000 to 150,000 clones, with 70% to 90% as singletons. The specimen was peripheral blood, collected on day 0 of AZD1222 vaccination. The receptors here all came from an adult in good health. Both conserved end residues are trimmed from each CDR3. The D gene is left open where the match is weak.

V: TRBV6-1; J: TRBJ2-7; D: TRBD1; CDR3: ASSGRTGQGGKEQY
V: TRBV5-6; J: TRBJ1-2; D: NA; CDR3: ASNPDRTRGYGYT
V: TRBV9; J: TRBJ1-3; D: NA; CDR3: ASSVGGSSGAGNTIY
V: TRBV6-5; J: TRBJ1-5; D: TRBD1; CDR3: ASSWTGGDQPQH
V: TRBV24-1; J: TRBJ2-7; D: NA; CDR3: ATSDRQNPEQY
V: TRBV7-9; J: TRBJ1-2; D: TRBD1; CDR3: ASSSGQGYGYT
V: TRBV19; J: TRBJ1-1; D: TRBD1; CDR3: ASSIVGTGKTEAF
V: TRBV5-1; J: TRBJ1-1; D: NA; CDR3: ASSLDPSGHNTEAF
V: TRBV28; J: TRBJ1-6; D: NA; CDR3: ASTPGWGNSPLH
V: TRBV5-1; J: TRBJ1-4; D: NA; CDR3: ASSKQETNEKLF
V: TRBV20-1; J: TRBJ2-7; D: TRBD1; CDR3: SARRQGEQY
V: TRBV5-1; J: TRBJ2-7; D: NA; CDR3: ASSLNPGQGLYEQY
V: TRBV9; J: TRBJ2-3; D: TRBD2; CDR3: ASSARTSVQGTQY
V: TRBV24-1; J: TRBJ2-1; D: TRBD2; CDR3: ATCDFAGGGLAGGPINNEQF
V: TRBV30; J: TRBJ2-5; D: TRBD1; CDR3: AYRQGPSAQY
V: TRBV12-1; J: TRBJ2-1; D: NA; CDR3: ASSPPSGGAREQF
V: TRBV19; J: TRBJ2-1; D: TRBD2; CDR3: ASSTAGGRNEQF
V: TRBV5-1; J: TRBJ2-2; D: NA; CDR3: ASTGTQTNTGELF
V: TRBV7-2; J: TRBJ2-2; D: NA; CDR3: ASSLGVSFTGELF
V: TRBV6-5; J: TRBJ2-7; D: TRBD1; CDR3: AGKPGQDSYEQY
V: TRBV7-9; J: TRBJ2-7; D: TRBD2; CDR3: ASSLVRGTTYEQY
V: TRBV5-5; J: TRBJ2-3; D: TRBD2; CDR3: ASSLAVAGPSTDTQY
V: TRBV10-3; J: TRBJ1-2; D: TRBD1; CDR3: AITRTGNYGYT
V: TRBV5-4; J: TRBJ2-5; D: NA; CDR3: ASSRALAVQETQY
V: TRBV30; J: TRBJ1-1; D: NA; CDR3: AWGRTVNTEAF
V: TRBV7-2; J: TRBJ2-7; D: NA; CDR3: ASSLGQASLYEQY
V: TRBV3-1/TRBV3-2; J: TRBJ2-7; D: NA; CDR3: ASSQAPRQTGFEQY
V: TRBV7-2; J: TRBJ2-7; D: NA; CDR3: ASRQYLSSYEQY
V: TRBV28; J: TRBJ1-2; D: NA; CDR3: ASSLVPAYGYT
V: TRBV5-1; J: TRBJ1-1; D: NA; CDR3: ASGLGLNTEAF
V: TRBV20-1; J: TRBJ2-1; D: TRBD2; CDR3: SASGGTTLSSYNEQF
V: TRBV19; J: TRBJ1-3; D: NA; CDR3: ASSDVSRNTIY
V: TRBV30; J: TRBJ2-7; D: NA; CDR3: AWSVGDNSEQY
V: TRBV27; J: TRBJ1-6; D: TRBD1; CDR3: ASSPILGRGSSPLH
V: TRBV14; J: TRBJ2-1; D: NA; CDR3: ASSKEPNNEQF
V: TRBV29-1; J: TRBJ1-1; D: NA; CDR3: SVGTRAGNTEAF
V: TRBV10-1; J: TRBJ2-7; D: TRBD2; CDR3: ASSGPGLVYEQY
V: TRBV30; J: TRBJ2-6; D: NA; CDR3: AWSVTGANVLT
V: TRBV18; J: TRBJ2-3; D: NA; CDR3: ASSEGTGASDTQY
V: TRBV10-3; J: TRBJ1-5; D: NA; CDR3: AISATGAAIQPQH
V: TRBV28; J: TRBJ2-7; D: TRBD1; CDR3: ASSPRDRFSYEQY
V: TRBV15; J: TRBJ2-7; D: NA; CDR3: ATSSTGTYYEQY
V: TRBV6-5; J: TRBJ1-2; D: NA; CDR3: ASSYSRRGKNYGYT
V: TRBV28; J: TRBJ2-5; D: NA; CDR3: ASRPADGPETQY
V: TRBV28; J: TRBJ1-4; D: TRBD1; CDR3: ASSLTTGEREKLF
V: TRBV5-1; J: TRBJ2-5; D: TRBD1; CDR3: ASSFTGTGVQETQY
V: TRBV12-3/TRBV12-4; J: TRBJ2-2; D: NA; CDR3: ASSRSGELF
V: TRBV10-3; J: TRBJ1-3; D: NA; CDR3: ATNTGTGSGNTIY
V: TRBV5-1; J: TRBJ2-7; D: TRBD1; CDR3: ASSQVGRGFYEQY
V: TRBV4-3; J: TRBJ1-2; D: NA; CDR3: ASSQEVGAGQGYT
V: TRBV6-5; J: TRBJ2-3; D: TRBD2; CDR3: ASTSGGAGDTQY
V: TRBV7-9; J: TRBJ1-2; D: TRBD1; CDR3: ASSSYRGAGYT